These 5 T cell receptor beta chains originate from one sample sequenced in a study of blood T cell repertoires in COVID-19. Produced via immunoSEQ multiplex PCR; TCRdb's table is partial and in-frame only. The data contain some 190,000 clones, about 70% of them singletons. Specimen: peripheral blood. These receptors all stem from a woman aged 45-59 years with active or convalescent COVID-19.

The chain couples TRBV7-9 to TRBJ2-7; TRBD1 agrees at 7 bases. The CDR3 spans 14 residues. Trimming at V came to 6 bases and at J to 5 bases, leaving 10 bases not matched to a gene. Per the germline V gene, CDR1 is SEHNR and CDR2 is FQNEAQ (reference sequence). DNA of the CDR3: TGTGCCAGCAGACGTGGGGACAGTTCCGACGAGCAGTACTTC. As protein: CASRRGDSSDEQYF.

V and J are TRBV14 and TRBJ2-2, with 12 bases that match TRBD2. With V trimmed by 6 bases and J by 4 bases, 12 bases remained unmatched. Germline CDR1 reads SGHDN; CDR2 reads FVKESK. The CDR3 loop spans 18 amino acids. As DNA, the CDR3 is TGTGCCAGCAGTCCAAGATCGCTAGCGGGAGGGGGCACCGGGGAGCTGTTTTTT. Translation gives CASSPRSLAGGGTGELFF.

For the CDR3, the DNA is TGTGCCAGTAGTCTGAGGATCGGCTACGAGCAGTACTTC. It yields the protein CASSLRIGYEQYF. The chain recombines TRBV19 with TRBJ2-7; D call uncertain. The germline V gene has CDR1 LNHDA and CDR2 SQIVND (reference sequence). The CDR3 is 13 residues long. V gave up 5 bases and J gave up 3 bases, with 11 bases separating them. Full variable domain (remainder filled in from reference TRBV19 and TRBJ2-7): DGGITQSPKYLFRKEGQNVTLSCEQNLNHDAMYWYRQDPGQGLRLIYYSQIVNDFQKGDIAEGYSVSREKKESFPLTVTSAQKNPTAFYLCASSLRIGYEQYFGPGTRLTVT.

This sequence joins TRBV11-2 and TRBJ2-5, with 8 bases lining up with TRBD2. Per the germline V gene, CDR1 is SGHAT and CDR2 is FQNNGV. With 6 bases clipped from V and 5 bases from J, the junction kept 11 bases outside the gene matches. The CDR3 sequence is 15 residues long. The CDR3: CASSLTGGVGETQYF. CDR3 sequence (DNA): TGTGCCAGCAGTTTGACGGGGGGGGTCGGCGAGACCCAGTACTTC.

The CDR3 loop reads CASSEQVSANVLTF. DNA of the CDR3: TGTGCCAGCAGTGAACAGGTCTCGGCCAACGTCCTGACTTTC. The chain combines TRBV6-1 with TRBJ2-6; D is unclear. Germline values: CDR1 MNHNS, CDR2 SASEGT. The length of the CDR3 is 14 residues. V was clipped by 2 bases and J by 6 bases, with 8 bases between them.